This T cell receptor beta chain was recovered during a study of blood T cell repertoires in COVID-19. The germline gives CDR1 SGHVS, CDR2 FQNEAQ. The CDR3 loop spans 19 amino acids. Trimming left V 5 bases short and J 4 bases short, with 29 bases between. Assay used: immunoSEQ multiplex PCR; TCRdb lists only in-frame clones, some missing. The profile covers around 300,000 clones, with around 87% appearing a single time and 1% taken by the ten largest. The rearrangement joins TRBV7-8 to TRBJ1-2; possibly TRBD1 for D (6 bases). Source material: peripheral blood. The sequence derives from a man aged 45-65 years with active or convalescent COVID-19. The CDR3 loop reads CASSPPIRQVGIGSYGYTF. CDR3 nucleotides: TGTGCCAGCAGCCCTCCTATCAGACAGGTGGGAATCGGGTCCTATGGCTACACCTTC. The complete variable domain, with remaining parts taken from reference TRBV7-8 and TRBJ1-2, reads GAGVSQSPRYKVAKRGQDVALRCDPISGHVSLFWYQQALGQGPEFLTYFQNEAQLDKSGLPSDRFFAERPEGSVSTLKIQRTQQEDSAVYLCASSPPIRQVGIGSYGYTFGSGTRLTVV.